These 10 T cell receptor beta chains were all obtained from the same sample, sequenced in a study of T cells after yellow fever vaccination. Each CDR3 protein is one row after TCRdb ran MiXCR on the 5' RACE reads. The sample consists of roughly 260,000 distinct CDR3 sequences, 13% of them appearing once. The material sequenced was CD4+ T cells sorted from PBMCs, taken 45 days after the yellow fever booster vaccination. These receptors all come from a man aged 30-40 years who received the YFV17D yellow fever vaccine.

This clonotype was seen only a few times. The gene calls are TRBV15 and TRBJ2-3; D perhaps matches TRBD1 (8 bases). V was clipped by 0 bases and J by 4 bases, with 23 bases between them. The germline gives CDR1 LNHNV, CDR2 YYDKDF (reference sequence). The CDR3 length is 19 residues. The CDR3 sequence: CATSRDLGQGAGEADTQYF. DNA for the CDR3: TGTGCCACCAGCAGAGATCTTGGACAGGGCGCGGGAGAGGCAGATACGCAGTATTTT.

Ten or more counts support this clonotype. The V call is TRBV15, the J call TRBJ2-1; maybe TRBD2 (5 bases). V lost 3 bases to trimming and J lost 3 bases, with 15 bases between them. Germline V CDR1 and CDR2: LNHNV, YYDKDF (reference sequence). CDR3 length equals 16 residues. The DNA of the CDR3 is TGTGCCACCAGCAGGGACCTTACTACTAGCTACAATGAGCAGTTCTTC. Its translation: CATSRDLTTSYNEQFF.

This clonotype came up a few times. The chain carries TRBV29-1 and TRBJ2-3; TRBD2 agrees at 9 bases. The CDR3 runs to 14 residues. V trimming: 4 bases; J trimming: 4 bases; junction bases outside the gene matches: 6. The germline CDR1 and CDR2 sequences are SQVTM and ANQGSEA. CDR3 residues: CSVGEREVPDTQYF. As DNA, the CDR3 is TGCAGCGTTGGTGAGCGGGAGGTACCAGATACGCAGTATTTT.

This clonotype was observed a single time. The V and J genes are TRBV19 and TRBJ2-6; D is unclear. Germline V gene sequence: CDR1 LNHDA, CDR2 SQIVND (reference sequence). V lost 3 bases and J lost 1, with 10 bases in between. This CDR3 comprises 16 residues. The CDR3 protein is CASSIWSASGANVLTF. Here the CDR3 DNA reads TGTGCCAGTAGTATTTGGTCGGCTTCTGGGGCCAACGTCCTGACTTTC.

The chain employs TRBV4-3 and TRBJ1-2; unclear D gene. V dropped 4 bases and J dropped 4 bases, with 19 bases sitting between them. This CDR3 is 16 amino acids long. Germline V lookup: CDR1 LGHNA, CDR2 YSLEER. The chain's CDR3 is CASSRELGSPSYGYTF. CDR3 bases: TGCGCCAGCAGCCGAGAACTAGGTTCGCCAAGCTATGGCTACACCTTC.

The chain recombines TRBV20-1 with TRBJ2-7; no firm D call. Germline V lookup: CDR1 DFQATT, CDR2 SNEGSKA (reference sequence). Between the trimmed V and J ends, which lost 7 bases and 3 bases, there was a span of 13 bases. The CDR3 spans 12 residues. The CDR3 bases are TGCAGTGTCGCGGCTTCCCACTACGAGCAGTACTTC. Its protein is CSVAASHYEQYF.

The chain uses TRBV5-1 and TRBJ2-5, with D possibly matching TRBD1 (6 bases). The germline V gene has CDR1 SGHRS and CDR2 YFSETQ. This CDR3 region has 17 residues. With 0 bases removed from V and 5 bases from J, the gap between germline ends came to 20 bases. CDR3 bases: TGCGCCAGCAGCTTGGAGGGACAAGGATTAGCGAGGGAGACCCAGTACTTC. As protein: CASSLEGQGLARETQYF.

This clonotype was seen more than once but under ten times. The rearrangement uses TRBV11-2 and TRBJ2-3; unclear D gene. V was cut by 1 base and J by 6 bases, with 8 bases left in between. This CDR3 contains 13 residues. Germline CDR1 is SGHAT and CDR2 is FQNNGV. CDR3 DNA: TGTGCCAGCAGCTTAGCCGCAAAGGATACGCAGTATTTT. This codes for CASSLAAKDTQYF.

Written as DNA, the CDR3 is TGTGCCAGCAAAAACTCTGGGGCCAACGTCCTGACTTTC. Translating gives CASKNSGANVLTF. This rearrangement joins TRBV7-8 to TRBJ2-6; D gene uncertain. This CDR3 region has 13 residues. Per germline, CDR1 SGHVS and CDR2 FQNEAQ. V shed 7 bases and J shed 0 bases, with 4 bases lying between them.

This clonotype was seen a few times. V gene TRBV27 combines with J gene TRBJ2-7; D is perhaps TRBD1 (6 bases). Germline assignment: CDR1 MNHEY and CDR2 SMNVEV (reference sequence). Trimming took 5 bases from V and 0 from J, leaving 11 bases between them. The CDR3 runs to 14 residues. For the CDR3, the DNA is TGTGCCAGCAGTGTGCTGGACAGCTCCTACGAGCAGTACTTC. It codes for CASSVLDSSYEQYF.